Below, 8 T cell receptor beta chains from the same sample are listed, as sequenced in a study of CD8 T cells in Susac syndrome. RNA totalling roughly 0.45 to 1 ug underwent reverse transcription with random hexamers. TCRdb used MiXCR to reprocess the immunoSEQ multiplex PCR reads, holding one entry per CDR3 protein. The sample yields under 200,000 distinct CDR3 sequences, approximately 94% seen once. Specimen: CD4+ T cells from PBMCs. These receptor sequences come from a human donor with Susac syndrome.

This chain links TRBV30 with TRBJ1-4; TRBD1 matches 7 bases. V gave up 3 bases and J gave up 7 bases; unmatched junction bases: 14. The CDR3 is 16 amino acids. Germline lookup yields CDR1 GTSNPN and CDR2 SVGIG (reference sequence). The CDR3 here is CAWRPGQSNAGEKLFF. The CDR3 nucleotides are TGTGCCTGGAGGCCGGGACAGTCCAACGCGGGTGAAAAACTGTTTTTT.

This chain joins TRBV29-1 and TRBJ1-5; 7 nucleotides agree with TRBD1. J lost 2 bases, V lost 4 bases, and 8 bases had no gene match. Germline V gives CDR1 SQVTM, CDR2 ANQGSEA. This CDR3 contains 15 residues. CDR3: CSVARHRGCNQPQHF. The DNA of the CDR3 is TGCAGCGTTGCGCGCCACAGGGGATGCAATCAGCCCCAGCATTTT.

The V gene is TRBV7-9, the J gene TRBJ2-5; TRBD1 is a possible D gene (6 bases). Per germline, CDR1 SEHNR and CDR2 FQNEAQ (reference sequence). V gave up 6 bases and J gave up 2 bases, with 22 bases separating them. The CDR3 contains 17 residues. As DNA, the CDR3 is TGTGCCAGCAGTTCTGGACAGATAGAGCCTATACAAGAGACCCAGTACTTC. As protein: CASSSGQIEPIQETQYF.

The chain combines TRBV4-2 with TRBJ2-5; D is perhaps TRBD2 (6 bases). Germline V gives CDR1 LGHNA, CDR2 YNFKEQ. Trimming took 1 base from V and 1 from J, leaving 7 bases between them. CDR3 length: 14 residues. In nucleotides, the CDR3 is TGTGCCAGCAGCCAAGCGCGGGGCCAAGAGACCCAGTACTTC. As protein: CASSQARGQETQYF.

The gene calls are TRBV28 and TRBJ2-5; D call uncertain. Trimming removed 9 bases from V and 5 bases from J, with 13 bases in between. The CDR3 length is 12 residues. Germline CDR1 MDHEN, CDR2 SYDVKM. The CDR3 region is CASGTARETQYF. In DNA, the CDR3 is TGTGCCAGTGGAACGGCCAGGGAGACCCAGTACTTC.

The chain recombines TRBV4-3 with TRBJ1-1, with 11 bases lining up with TRBD1. Trimming at V came to 1 base and at J to 4 bases, leaving 2 bases not matched to a gene. Germline V gene sequence: CDR1 LGHNA, CDR2 YSLEER. This CDR3 contains 15 residues. CDR3 coding DNA: TGCGCCAGCAGCCAAGGGGGACAGGGGGGCACTGAAGCTTTCTTT. Amino acids: CASSQGGQGGTEAFF.

V usage is TRBV24-1 and J usage is TRBJ2-3, with D unresolved. The germline V gene encodes CDR1 KGHDR and CDR2 SFDVKD. Trimming left V 7 bases short and J 2 bases short, with 15 bases between. The CDR3 runs 15 residues. Here the CDR3 reads CATSHRGANTDTQYF. The CDR3 coding sequence is TGTGCCACCAGCCACCGAGGAGCAAACACAGATACGCAGTATTTT.

CDR3 in amino acids: CSAAHDKTYEQYF. CDR3 DNA sequence: TGCAGCGCTGCACACGACAAAACCTACGAGCAGTACTTC. This chain links TRBV29-1 with TRBJ2-7; D gene uncertain. The CDR3 spans 13 residues. Trimming left V 7 bases short and J 2 bases short, with 15 bases between. Germline CDR1 and CDR2: SQVTM and ANQGSEA.